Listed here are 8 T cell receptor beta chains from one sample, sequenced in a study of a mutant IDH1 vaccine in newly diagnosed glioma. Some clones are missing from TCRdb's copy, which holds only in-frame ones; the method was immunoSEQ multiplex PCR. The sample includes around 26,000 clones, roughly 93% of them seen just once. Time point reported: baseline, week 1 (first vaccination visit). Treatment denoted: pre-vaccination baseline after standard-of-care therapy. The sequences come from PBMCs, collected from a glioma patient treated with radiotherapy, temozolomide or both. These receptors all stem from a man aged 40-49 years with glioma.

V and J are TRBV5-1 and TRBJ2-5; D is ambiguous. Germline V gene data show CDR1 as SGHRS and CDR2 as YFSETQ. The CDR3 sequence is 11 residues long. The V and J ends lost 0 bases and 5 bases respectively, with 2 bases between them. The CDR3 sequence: CASSLEETQYF. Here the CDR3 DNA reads TGCGCCAGCAGCTTGGAGGAGACCCAGTACTTC.

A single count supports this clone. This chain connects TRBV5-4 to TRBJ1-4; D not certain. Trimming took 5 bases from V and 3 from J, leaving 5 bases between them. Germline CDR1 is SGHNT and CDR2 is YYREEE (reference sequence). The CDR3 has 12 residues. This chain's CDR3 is CASSRPNEKLFF. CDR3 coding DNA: TGTGCCAGCAGTCGTCCTAATGAAAAACTGTTTTTT.

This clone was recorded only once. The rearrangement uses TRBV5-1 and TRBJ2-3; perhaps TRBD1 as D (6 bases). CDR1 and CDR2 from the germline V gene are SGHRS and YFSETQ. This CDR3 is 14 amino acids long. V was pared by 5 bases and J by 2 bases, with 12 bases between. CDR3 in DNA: TGCGCCAGCAGGAGGACAGCACCCACAGATACGCAGTATTTT. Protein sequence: CASRRTAPTDTQYF.

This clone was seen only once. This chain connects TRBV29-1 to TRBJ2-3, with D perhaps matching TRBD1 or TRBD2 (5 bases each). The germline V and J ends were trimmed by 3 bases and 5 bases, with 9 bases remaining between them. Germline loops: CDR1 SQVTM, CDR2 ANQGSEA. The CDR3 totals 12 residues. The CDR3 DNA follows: TGCAGCGTTGAGTCAGGGAGAGATACGCAGTATTTT. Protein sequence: CSVESGRDTQYF.

CDR3 sequence: CASSLTVGLAGAGSGEQFF. As DNA, the CDR3 is TGTGCCAGCAGCTTAACGGTGGGACTAGCGGGAGCGGGGTCGGGAGAGCAGTTCTTC. The chain employs TRBV7-3 and TRBJ2-1; 14 bases align to TRBD2. Losses at the gene ends were 0 bases for V and 10 bases for J; bases not matched to a gene: 14. CDR1 and CDR2 (germline): SGHTA, FQGTGA. There are 19 residues in the CDR3.

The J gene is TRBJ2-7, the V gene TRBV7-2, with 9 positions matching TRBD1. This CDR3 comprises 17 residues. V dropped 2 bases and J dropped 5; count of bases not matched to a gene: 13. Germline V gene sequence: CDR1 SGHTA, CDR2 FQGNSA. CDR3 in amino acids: CASSLLPTGQGGNEQYF. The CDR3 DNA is TGTGCCAGCAGCTTACTCCCGACGGGACAGGGAGGGAACGAGCAGTACTTC.

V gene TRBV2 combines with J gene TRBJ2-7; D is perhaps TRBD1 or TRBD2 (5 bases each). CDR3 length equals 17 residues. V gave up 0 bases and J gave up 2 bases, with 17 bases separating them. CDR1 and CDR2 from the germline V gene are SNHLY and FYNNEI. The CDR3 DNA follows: TGTGCCAGCAGTGAAGCGGGGTGGGACGGAAGTACCTACGAGCAGTACTTC. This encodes CASSEAGWDGSTYEQYF. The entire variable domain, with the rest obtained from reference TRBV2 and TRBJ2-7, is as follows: EPEVTQTPSHQVTQMGQEVILRCVPISNHLYFYWYRQILGQKVEFLVSFYNNEISEKSEIFDDQFSVERPDGSNFTLKIRSTKLEDSAMYFCASSEAGWDGSTYEQYFGPGTRLTVT.

The CDR3, as DNA: TGTGCCAGCAGTCCCGGACAGGGGGTGCGTCAGCCCCAGCATTTT. Amino acids: CASSPGQGVRQPQHF. The chain couples TRBV11-2 to TRBJ1-5; 10 bases fit TRBD1. This CDR3 has 15 amino acids. The germline gives CDR1 SGHAT, CDR2 FQNNGV. The V gene end was trimmed by 6 bases and the J gene end by 6 bases; junction bases not matched to a gene: 8.